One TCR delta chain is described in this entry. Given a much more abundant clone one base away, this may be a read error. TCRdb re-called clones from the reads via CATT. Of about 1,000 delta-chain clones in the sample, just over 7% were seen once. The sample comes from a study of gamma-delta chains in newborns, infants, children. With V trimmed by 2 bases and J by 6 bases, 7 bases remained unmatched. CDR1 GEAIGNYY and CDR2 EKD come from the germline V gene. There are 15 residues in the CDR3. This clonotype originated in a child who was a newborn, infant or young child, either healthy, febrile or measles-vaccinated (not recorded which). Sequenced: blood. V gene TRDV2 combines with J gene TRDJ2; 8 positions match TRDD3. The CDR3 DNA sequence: TGTGCCTGTGACAAACTGGGGGCTACGCCAGCACAACTCTTCTTT. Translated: CACDKLGATPAQLFF.